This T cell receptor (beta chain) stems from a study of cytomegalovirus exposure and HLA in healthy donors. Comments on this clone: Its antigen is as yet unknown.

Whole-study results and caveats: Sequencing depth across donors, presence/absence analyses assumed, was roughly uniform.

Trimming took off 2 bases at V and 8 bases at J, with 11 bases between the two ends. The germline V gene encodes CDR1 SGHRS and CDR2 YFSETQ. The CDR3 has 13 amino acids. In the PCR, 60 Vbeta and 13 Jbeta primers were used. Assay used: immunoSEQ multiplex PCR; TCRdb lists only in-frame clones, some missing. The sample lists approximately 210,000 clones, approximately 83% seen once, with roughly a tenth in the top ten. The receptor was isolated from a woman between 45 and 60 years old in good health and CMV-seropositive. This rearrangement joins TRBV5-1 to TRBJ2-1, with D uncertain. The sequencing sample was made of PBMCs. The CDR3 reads CASSFADTDEQFF. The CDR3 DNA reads TGCGCCAGCAGCTTTGCAGATACCGATGAGCAGTTCTTC.